Below, 21 T cell receptor beta chains from the same sample are listed, as sequenced in a study of shared clonotypes between healthy human individuals. The protocol was immunoSEQ multiplex PCR, while the TCRdb copy is restricted to in-frame clones and leaves out a portion. The profile shows about 2 million clones, approximately 95% of them singletons. The sample was naive CD4+ T cells sorted from blood. As to subset: CD45RA+ positively selected. Receptors were obtained from a man aged 18 to 29 in good health.

This chain uses TRBV11-2 with TRBJ2-5, with a possible D match to TRBD2 (5 bases). This CDR3 region has 13 residues. The germline V and J ends were trimmed by 2 bases and 8 bases, with 12 bases remaining between them. Germline V gene data show CDR1 as SGHAT and CDR2 as FQNNGV. CDR3 in amino acids: CASSLSQAGTQYF. The CDR3 region has the DNA TGTGCCAGCAGCTTATCCCAGGCGGGTACCCAGTACTTC.

The chain uses TRBV21-1 and TRBJ1-1. TRBV21-1 is recorded as a pseudogene. CDR3 length equals 14 residues. CDR3 region: CASGKRRENTEAFF. The CDR3 DNA sequence: TGTGCCAGCGGAAAAAGAAGGGAGAACACTGAAGCTTTCTTT.

V is TRBV10-2 and J is TRBJ1-1; TRBD1 matches 7 bases. This CDR3 has 13 residues. Unmatched junction bases numbered 4, after V lost 5 bases and J lost 4 bases. Germline V gene sequence: CDR1 WSHSY, CDR2 SAAADI. CDR3 sequence reads: CASSLSGGTEAFF. The DNA for the CDR3 is TGCGCCAGCAGTCTATCAGGGGGCACTGAAGCTTTCTTT.

The chain combines TRBV28 with TRBJ1-1; no reliable D call. The CDR3 covers 12 residues. V was pared by 5 bases and J by 0 bases, with 4 bases between. Germline lookup yields CDR1 MDHEN and CDR2 SYDVKM. CDR3 nucleotide sequence: TGTGCCAGCAGTACGGTGAACACTGAAGCTTTCTTT. It is translated as CASSTVNTEAFF.

This clone was counted many times. This same CDR3 is encoded by further DNA sequences in the sample. This chain connects TRBV6-5 to TRBJ2-7, with TRBD1 matching over 11 bases. CDR1 is MNHEY and CDR2 is SVGAGI in the germline V gene. This CDR3 spans 14 amino acids. J lost 4 bases, V lost 2 bases, and 1 base had no gene match. The CDR3 protein is CASSYRDRGYEQYF. The CDR3 DNA reads TGTGCCAGCAGTTACCGGGACAGGGGGTACGAGCAGTACTTC.

The V and J genes are TRBV9 and TRBJ2-4; 8 nucleotides line up with TRBD1. The junction had 6 bases not matched to a gene; V was cut back by 4 bases and J by 6 bases. CDR1 and CDR2 (germline): SGDLS, YYNGEE. CDR3 length: 14 amino acids. The CDR3 sequence is CASSPRTGTNIQYF. In DNA, the CDR3 is TGTGCCAGCAGCCCTAGGACAGGGACAAACATTCAGTACTTC.

Regarding this clone: The same CDR3 can be traced to other DNA sequences in this sample. This chain uses TRBV18 with TRBJ1-6; no firm D call. V lost 2 bases to trimming and J lost 6 bases, with 5 bases between them. This CDR3 is built from 13 residues. Germline assignment: CDR1 KGHSH and CDR2 LQKENI. CDR3: CASSPGSNSPLHF. The CDR3, as DNA: TGTGCCAGCTCACCAGGGAGTAATTCACCCCTCCACTTT. The entire variable domain, with the rest obtained from reference TRBV18 and TRBJ1-6, is as follows: NAGVMQNPRHLVRRRGQEARLRCSPMKGHSHVYWYRQLPEEGLKFMVYLQKENIIDESGMPKERFSAEFPKEGPSILRIQQVVRGDSAAYFCASSPGSNSPLHFGNGTRLTVT.

The CDR3 nucleotides are TGTGCCAGCAGCTTGGAGGGACAGGGGACATCTGGATATTTT. It is translated as CASSLEGQGTSGYF. The chain uses TRBV5-5 and TRBJ1-3; TRBD1 agrees at 10 bases. CDR3 length equals 14 residues. CDR1 and CDR2 from the germline V gene are SGHKS and YYEKEE (reference sequence). With 0 bases clipped from V and 15 bases from J, the junction kept 9 bases outside the gene matches.

The chain has TRBV28 and TRBJ1-2; D is perhaps TRBD1 (5 bases). V was cut by 1 base and J by 6 bases, with 9 bases left in between. The CDR3 runs to 13 residues. In germline, CDR1 is MDHEN, CDR2 SYDVKM. The CDR3 loop is CASSLYGGDGYTF. CDR3 nucleotides: TGTGCCAGCAGTTTATACGGGGGGGATGGCTACACCTTC.

On this clone: The sample holds other DNA sequences that translate to the same CDR3. V and J are TRBV5-4 and TRBJ2-1; 7 bases agree with TRBD2. Germline V gene sequence: CDR1 SGHNT, CDR2 YYREEE (reference sequence). Losses at the gene ends were 0 bases for V and 3 bases for J; bases not matched to a gene: 3. The CDR3 is 15 residues long. CDR3 in DNA: TGTGCCAGCAGCTTGGGCGGGGGAAACTACAATGAGCAGTTCTTC. This gives the protein CASSLGGGNYNEQFF. Full variable domain (rest looked up from reference TRBV5-4 and TRBJ2-1): ETGVTQSPTHLIKTRGQQVTLRCSSQSGHNTVSWYQQALGQGPQFIFQYYREEENGRGNFPPRFSGLQFPNYSSELNVNALELDDSALYLCASSLGGGNYNEQFFGPGTRLTVL.

The gene calls are TRBV27 and TRBJ2-7; TRBD2 agrees at 11 bases. CDR1 MNHEY and CDR2 SMNVEV come from the germline V gene (reference sequence). The J segment lost 5 bases and the V segment lost 5 bases, leaving 8 bases of the junction unmatched. CDR3 length: 15 residues. CDR3 sequence reads: CASSATSGSIHEQYF. CDR3 nucleotides: TGTGCCAGCAGTGCCACTAGCGGGAGTATCCACGAGCAGTACTTC.

This sequence joins TRBV5-1 and TRBJ2-3, with D unresolved. CDR3 length: 16 amino acids. CDR1 SGHRS and CDR2 YFSETQ come from the germline V gene. Deletions cut 4 bases from V and 6 bases from J, with 21 bases between. In DNA form, the CDR3 reads TGCGCCAGCAGCCATACCGCGTCCTTCATTTCGGATACGCAGTATTTT. Amino acid sequence: CASSHTASFISDTQYF.

V is TRBV9 and J is TRBJ2-5, with 7 bases fitting TRBD1. Germline CDR1 reads SGDLS; CDR2 reads YYNGEE. CDR3 size: 15 residues. V gave up 5 bases and J gave up 2 bases; unmatched junction bases: 9. DNA of the CDR3: TGTGCCAGCAGTCAACAGGACAGGAGACAAGAGACCCAGTACTTC. Residues: CASSQQDRRQETQYF.

The chain combines TRBV4-1 with TRBJ2-2; 11 nucleotides match TRBD2. Germline V gives CDR1 MGHRA, CDR2 YSYEKL. With V trimmed by 3 bases and J by 0 bases, 3 bases remained unmatched. The CDR3 has 17 residues. Written as DNA, the CDR3 is TGCGCCAGCAGCCAGGGGACTAGCGGTTCGAACACCGGGGAGCTGTTTTTT. It is translated as CASSQGTSGSNTGELFF.

CDR3 protein: CASSLVSGAADTQYF. Here the CDR3 DNA reads TGCGCCAGCAGCTTGGTCTCTGGGGCCGCAGATACGCAGTATTTT. The chain couples TRBV5-1 to TRBJ2-3; TRBD1 is a possible D gene (5 bases). The germline V gene has CDR1 SGHRS and CDR2 YFSETQ. The CDR3 extends over 15 amino acids. Trimming stripped 0 bases from V and 4 bases from J, with 12 bases between.

A note on this clone: Other nucleotide sequences in the sample specify the same CDR3. This sequence joins TRBV18 and TRBJ2-7; TRBD1 might be the D (5 bases). The CDR3 is made up of 13 amino acids. V gave up 3 bases and J gave up 3 bases, with 9 bases separating them. The germline V gene encodes CDR1 KGHSH and CDR2 LQKENI. The CDR3 sequence: CASSPGRDYEQYF. In nucleotides, the CDR3 is TGTGCCAGCTCACCCGGCAGGGACTACGAGCAGTACTTC.

J is TRBJ2-2 and V is TRBV6-1; no reliable D call. The germline V and J ends were trimmed by 3 bases and 3 bases, with 2 bases remaining between them. From germline, CDR1 is MNHNS and CDR2 SASEGT. The CDR3 has 12 residues. The CDR3 loop is CASSEYTGELFF. The CDR3 DNA sequence: TGTGCCAGCAGTGAGTACACCGGGGAGCTGTTTTTT.

This rearrangement joins TRBV5-1 to TRBJ1-2; tentatively, D is TRBD1 (5 bases). V lost 4 bases, J lost 4 bases, and 17 bases lay in between. This CDR3 contains 15 residues. In germline, CDR1 is SGHRS, CDR2 YFSETQ. The CDR3 sequence is CASSGAGGQFYGYTF. The CDR3 coding sequence is TGCGCCAGCAGCGGGGCCGGTGGGCAGTTCTATGGCTACACCTTC.

The chain carries TRBV14 and TRBJ1-6; D gene ambiguous. Germline V gene sequence: CDR1 SGHDN, CDR2 FVKESK. This CDR3 comprises 14 residues. V dropped 4 bases and J dropped 6 bases, with 10 bases sitting between them. The CDR3 DNA is TGTGCCAGCAGCCCAGACGCGTTTAATTCACCCCTCCACTTT. This sequence encodes CASSPDAFNSPLHF.

This chain uses TRBV7-8 with TRBJ2-1; D is perhaps TRBD1 (6 bases). The CDR3 consists of 15 residues. V dropped 4 bases and J dropped 4 bases, with 14 bases sitting between them. The germline V gene has CDR1 SGHVS and CDR2 FQNEAQ. The CDR3 nucleotides are TGTGCCAGCAGCTCCCCCCGGGACACGTACAATGAGCAGTTCTTC. Amino acid sequence: CASSSPRDTYNEQFF.

V is TRBV30 and J is TRBJ2-1; 7 bases map to TRBD2. The CDR3 consists of 13 residues. V trimming: 1 base; J trimming: 7 bases; junction bases outside the gene matches: 4. Germline values: CDR1 GTSNPN, CDR2 SVGIG (reference sequence). The CDR3 reads CAWSGGRTNEQFF. In DNA, the CDR3 is TGTGCCTGGAGTGGCGGGAGAACGAATGAGCAGTTCTTC. The entire variable domain, with the rest obtained from reference TRBV30 and TRBJ2-1, is as follows: SQTIHQWPATLVQPVGSPLSLECTVEGTSNPNLYWYRQAAGRGLQLLFYSVGIGQISSEVPQNLSASRPQDRQFILSSKKLLLSDSGFYLCAWSGGRTNEQFFGPGTRLTVL.